A selection of T cell receptor beta chains follows, all from one sample in a study of Ad26.COV2.S vaccination and SARS-CoV-2 variants. The protocol was immunoSEQ multiplex PCR, while the TCRdb copy is restricted to in-frame clones and leaves out a portion. The profile covers about 420,000 clones, with 70% to 90% appearing a single time and 3.5% to 4% taken by the ten largest. The sequenced sample was peripheral blood, obtained in a trial of Ad26.COV2.S vaccine versus placebo. The receptors here all came from a person between 18 and 60 years old who received the Ad26.COV2.S COVID-19 vaccine or a placebo. Each CDR3 is given without its conserved first and last residue. The order of the fields is clone size, J gene, V gene, CDR3 protein. Clone size is shown for a subset of rows, as once, few, many or a class of expanded clone.

>.|TRBJ2-7|TRBV11-3
ASSLAGTPYEQY
>.|TRBJ1-5|TRBV10-3
AISESWGLGQPQH
>once|TRBJ2-5|TRBV28
ASSSPPAAGYRETQY
>.|TRBJ1-1|TRBV28
ASSFTLGAF
>.|TRBJ2-1|TRBV7-9
ASSLAVKTSGGNEQF
>once|TRBJ2-2|TRBV7-9
ASSSKRDTGELF
>.|TRBJ2-7|TRBV5-5
ASSRGGQAHEQY
>.|TRBJ2-1|TRBV4-3
ASRMVGEANEQF
>.|TRBJ1-2|TRBV6-5
ASAGDGRGYT
>few|TRBJ1-2|TRBV28
ASSLLRQAFYGYT
>.|TRBJ1-6|TRBV19
ASSIGSTGDSPLH
>.|TRBJ1-5|TRBV24-1
ATSDSNQPQH
>.|TRBJ2-7|TRBV7-8
ASRPPSSYEQY
>.|TRBJ2-7|TRBV6-2/TRBV6-3
ASSRPPGQGFGEQY
>.|TRBJ2-3|TRBV14
ASSQNQGFGTDTQY
>.|TRBJ2-4|TRBV6-5
ASSRDKDTQY
>.|TRBJ2-5|TRBV28
ASSKWAGGPGETQY
>.|TRBJ1-2|TRBV7-2
ASSLEQGIHGYT
>.|TRBJ2-7|TRBV11-2
ASSLVIAPYEQY